The clone carrying this T cell receptor beta chain has a handful of counts. Its antigen remains unknown. This sample was included in a study of regulatory T cells in long-lasting Graves disease. As for time point: newly diagnosed GD, antithyroid drugs for less than 3 months. PBMCs were the source of the RNA used for TCR sequencing. Germline values: CDR1 SGHRS, CDR2 YFSETQ. The CDR3 sequence is 15 residues long. V lost 7 bases and J lost 3; bases outside the gene matches: 8. Regarding the study as a whole: Persistent disease samples used TRBV28, TRBJ1-2 and TRBJ2-5 preferentially.

HTBI primers from iRepertoire and Arm-PCR of CDR3 regions yielded the TCR beta libraries. TCRdb re-derived calls from the multiplex PCR reads in MiXCR, one entry per CDR3 protein. This table has hundreds of thousands of distinct CDR3 sequences, around 15% appearing once. The same data also went into a second study, on T cells in Graves' hyperthyroidism and ophthalmopathy. That study reports: HTBI primers were employed in a first-round RT-PCR of the TCR CDR3.

This receptor was obtained from a woman aged 40-65 years with Graves disease. The specimen was peripheral blood mononuclear cells (PBMCs), collected at new diagnosis, from a patient treated with antithyroid drugs. The chain couples TRBV5-1 to TRBJ2-7, with 12 bases fitting TRBD1. As DNA, the CDR3 is TGCGCCAGCCGACGCGGGACAGGGGGCAACTACGAGCAGTACTTC. It is translated as CASRRGTGGNYEQYF.